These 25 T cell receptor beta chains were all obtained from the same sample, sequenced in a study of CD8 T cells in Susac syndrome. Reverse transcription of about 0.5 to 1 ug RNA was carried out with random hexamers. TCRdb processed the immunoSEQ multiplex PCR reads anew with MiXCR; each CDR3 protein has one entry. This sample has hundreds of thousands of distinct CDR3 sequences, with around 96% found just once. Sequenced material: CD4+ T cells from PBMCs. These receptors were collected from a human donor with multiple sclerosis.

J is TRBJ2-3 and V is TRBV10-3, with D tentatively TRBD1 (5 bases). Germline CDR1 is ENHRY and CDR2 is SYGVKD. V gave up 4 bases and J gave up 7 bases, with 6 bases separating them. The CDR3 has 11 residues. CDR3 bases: TGTGCCATCAGTGGACAGCATACGCAGTATTTT. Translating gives CAISGQHTQYF.

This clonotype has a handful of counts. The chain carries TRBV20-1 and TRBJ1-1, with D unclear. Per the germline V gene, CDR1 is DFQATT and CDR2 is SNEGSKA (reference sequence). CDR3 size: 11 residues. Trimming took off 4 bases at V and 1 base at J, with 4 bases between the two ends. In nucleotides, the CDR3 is TGCAGTGCTACTGGGAACACTGAAGCTTTCTTT. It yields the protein CSATGNTEAFF.

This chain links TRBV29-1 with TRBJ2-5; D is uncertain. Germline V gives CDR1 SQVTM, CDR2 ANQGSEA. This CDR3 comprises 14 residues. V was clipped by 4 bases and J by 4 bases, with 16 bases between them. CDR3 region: CSVVLYSSGETQYF. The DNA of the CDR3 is TGCAGCGTTGTTTTGTATTCGAGTGGAGAGACCCAGTACTTC.

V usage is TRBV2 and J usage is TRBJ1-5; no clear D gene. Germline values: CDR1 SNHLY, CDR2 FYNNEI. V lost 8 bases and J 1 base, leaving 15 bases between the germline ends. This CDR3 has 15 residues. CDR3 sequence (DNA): TGTGCCAGCCGGTGGGGAGTTGGGAGCAATCAGCCCCAGCATTTT. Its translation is CASRWGVGSNQPQHF.

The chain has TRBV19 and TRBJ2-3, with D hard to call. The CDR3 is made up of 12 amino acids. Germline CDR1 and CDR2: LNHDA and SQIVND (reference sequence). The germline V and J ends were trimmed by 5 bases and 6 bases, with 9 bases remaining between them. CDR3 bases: TGTGCCAGTAGTGAACTTACGGATACGCAGTATTTT. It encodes CASSELTDTQYF.

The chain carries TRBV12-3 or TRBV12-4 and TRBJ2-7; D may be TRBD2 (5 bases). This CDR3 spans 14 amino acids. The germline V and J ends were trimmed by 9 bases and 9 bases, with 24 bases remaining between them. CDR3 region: CASAEGHSTRRQYF. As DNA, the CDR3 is TGTGCCAGTGCCGAGGGCCACTCTACAAGACGGCAGTACTTC.

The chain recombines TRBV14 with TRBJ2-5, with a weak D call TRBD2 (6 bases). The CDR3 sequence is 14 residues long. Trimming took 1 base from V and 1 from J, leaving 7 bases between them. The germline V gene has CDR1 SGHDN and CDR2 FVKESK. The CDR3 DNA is TGTGCCAGCAGCCAAGTAGCGGTCCAAGAGACCCAGTACTTC. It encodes CASSQVAVQETQYF.

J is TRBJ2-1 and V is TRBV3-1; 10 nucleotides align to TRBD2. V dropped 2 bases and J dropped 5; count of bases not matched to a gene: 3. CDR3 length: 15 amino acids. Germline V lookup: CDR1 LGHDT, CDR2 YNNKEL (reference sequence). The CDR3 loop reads CASSQTSGANNEQFF. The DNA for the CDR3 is TGTGCCAGCAGCCAAACTAGCGGGGCGAACAATGAGCAGTTCTTC.

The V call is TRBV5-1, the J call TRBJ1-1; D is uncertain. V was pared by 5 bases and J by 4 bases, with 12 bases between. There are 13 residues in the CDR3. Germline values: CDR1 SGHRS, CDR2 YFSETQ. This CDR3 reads CASRYGEGTEAFF. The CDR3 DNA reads TGCGCCAGCAGATACGGGGAGGGCACTGAAGCTTTCTTT.

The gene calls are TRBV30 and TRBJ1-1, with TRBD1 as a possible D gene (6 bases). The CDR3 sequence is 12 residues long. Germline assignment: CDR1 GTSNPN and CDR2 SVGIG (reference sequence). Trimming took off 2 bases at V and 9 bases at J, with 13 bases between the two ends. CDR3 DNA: TGTGCCTGGAGTAGGAGGGGACAACAAGCTTTCTTT. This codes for CAWSRRGQQAFF.

The DNA of the CDR3 is TGTGCCAGCAGTACGACAGGGACTGAAAAACTGTTTTTT. Translating it yields CASSTTGTEKLFF. This chain joins TRBV25-1 and TRBJ1-4, with 7 bases lining up with TRBD1. V lost 5 bases and J lost 7; bases outside the gene matches: 4. The CDR3 spans 13 residues. CDR1 MGHDK and CDR2 SYGVNS come from the germline V gene.

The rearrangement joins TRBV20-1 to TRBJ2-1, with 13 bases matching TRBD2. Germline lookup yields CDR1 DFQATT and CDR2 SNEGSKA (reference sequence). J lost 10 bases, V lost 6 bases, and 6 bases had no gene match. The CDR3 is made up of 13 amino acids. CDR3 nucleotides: TGCAGTGCGAGGACTAGCGGGAGCAGCGAGCAGTTCTTC. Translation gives CSARTSGSSEQFF.

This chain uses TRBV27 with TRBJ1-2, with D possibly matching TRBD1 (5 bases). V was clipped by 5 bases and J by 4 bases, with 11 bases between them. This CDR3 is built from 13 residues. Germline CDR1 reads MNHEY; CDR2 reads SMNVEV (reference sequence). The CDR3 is CASSARGSYGYTF. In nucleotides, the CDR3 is TGTGCCAGCAGTGCCCGGGGGAGCTATGGCTACACCTTC.

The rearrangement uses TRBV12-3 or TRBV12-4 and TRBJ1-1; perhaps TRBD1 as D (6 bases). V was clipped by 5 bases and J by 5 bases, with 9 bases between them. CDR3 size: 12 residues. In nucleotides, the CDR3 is TGTGCCAGCAGTACTCAGGGGACTGAAGCTTTCTTT. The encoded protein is CASSTQGTEAFF.

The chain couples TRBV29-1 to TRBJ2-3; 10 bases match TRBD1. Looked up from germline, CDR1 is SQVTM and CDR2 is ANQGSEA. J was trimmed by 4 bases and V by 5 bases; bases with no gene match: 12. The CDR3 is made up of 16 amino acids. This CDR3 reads CSVSGTGVFIPDTQYF. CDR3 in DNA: TGCAGCGTTTCCGGGACAGGGGTTTTTATCCCAGATACGCAGTATTTT.

The CDR3 reads CSVVRGGTDTQYF. DNA for the CDR3: TGCAGCGTTGTGCGGGGGGGTACAGATACGCAGTATTTT. This chain connects TRBV29-1 to TRBJ2-3; 9 nucleotides line up with TRBD2. Trimming at V came to 4 bases and at J to 3 bases, leaving 2 bases not matched to a gene. The germline CDR1 and CDR2 sequences are SQVTM and ANQGSEA. There are 13 residues in the CDR3.

The CDR3 coding sequence is TGTGCCAGCAGGGAGAGGACAGGGGAGCAAGATACGCAGTATTTT. It codes for CASRERTGEQDTQYF. The chain couples TRBV2 to TRBJ2-3; 9 bases fit TRBD1. The V gene end was trimmed by 6 bases and the J gene end by 5 bases; junction bases not matched to a gene: 9. The CDR3 covers 15 residues. Germline values: CDR1 SNHLY, CDR2 FYNNEI. The variable domain in full, completed from reference TRBV2 and TRBJ2-3, reads EPEVTQTPSHQVTQMGQEVILRCVPISNHLYFYWYRQILGQKVEFLVSFYNNEISEKSEIFDDQFSVERPDGSNFTLKIRSTKLEDSAMYFCASRERTGEQDTQYFGPGTRLTVL.

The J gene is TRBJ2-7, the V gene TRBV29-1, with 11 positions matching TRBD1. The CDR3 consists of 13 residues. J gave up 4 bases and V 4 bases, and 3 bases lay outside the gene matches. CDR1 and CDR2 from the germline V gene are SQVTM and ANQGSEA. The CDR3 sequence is CSVAGQGAYEQYF. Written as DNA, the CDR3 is TGCAGCGTTGCTGGACAGGGGGCTTACGAGCAGTACTTC.

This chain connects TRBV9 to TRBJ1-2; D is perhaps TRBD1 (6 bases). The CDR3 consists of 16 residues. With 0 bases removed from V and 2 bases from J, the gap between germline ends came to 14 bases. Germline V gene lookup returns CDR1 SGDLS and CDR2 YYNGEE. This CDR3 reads CASSVEAWTVNYGYTF. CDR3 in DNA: TGTGCCAGCAGCGTAGAGGCATGGACAGTGAACTATGGCTACACCTTC.

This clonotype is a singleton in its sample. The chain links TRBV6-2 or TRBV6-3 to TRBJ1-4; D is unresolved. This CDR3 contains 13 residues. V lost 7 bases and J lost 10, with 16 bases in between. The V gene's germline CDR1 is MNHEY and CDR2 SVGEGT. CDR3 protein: CASTDAGLRKLFF. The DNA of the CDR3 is TGTGCCAGCACCGACGCGGGTTTACGAAAACTGTTTTTT.

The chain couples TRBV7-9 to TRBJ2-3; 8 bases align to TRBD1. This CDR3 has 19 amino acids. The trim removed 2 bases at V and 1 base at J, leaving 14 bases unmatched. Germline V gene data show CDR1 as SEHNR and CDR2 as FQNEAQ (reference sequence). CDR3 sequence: CASSLKGHYGQGRTDTQYF. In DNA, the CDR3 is TGTGCCAGCAGCTTAAAGGGTCATTATGGACAGGGTCGCACAGATACGCAGTATTTT.

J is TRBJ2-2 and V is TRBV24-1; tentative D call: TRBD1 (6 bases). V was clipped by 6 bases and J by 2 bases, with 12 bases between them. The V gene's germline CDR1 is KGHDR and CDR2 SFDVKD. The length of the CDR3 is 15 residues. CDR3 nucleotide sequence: TGTGCCACCAGTCCTCGGACAGCAAACACCGGGGAGCTGTTTTTT. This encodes CATSPRTANTGELFF.

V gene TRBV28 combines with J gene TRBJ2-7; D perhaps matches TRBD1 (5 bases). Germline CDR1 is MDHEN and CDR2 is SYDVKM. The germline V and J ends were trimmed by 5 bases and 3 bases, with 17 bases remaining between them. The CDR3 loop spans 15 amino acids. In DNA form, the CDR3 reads TGTGCCAGCAGTCCGTCAGGGTACGCTAGCTACGAGCAGTACTTC. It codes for CASSPSGYASYEQYF. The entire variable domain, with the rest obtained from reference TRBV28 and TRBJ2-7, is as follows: DVKVTQSSRYLVKRTGEKVFLECVQDMDHENMFWYRQDPGLGLRLIYFSYDVKMKEKGDIPEGYSVSREKKERFSLILESASTNQTSMYLCASSPSGYASYEQYFGPGTRLTVT.

In DNA, the CDR3 is TGTGCCACCAGCCTTGGCCCCCACAATGAGCAGTTCTTC. It is translated as CATSLGPHNEQFF. The chain carries TRBV24-1 and TRBJ2-1; the D is unclear. The germline gives CDR1 KGHDR, CDR2 SFDVKD. The CDR3 consists of 13 residues. The V end was cut by 7 bases, the J end by 5 bases, with 11 bases between.

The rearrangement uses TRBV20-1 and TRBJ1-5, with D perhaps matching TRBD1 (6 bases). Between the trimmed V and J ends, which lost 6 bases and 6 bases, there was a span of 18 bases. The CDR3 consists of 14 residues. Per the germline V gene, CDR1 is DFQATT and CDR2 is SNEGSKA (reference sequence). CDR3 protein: CSASYGRGGQPQHF. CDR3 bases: TGCAGTGCCTCATACGGCAGGGGAGGTCAGCCCCAGCATTTT.